These 24 T cell receptor beta chains were all obtained from the same sample, sequenced in a study of T-cell reconstitution after alpha-beta-depleted transplantation in children. Molecular barcoding with unique molecular identifiers was used for the TCRbeta library. TCRdb redid the calling of the PCR reads with MiXCR, one entry per CDR3 protein. Among 500,000 to 750,000 distinct CDR3 sequences listed, approximately 12% were seen once. Sequencing used PBMCs, mostly from graft donor cells, obtained 360 days after TCRalphabeta/CD19-depleted stem cell transplant. Receptors were obtained from a male patient aged 5 to 17 who had a stem cell transplant for acute myeloid leukemia, so the T cells may come from the graft donor.

V and J are TRBV20-1 and TRBJ2-7, with 7 bases identical to TRBD1. V lost 6 bases to trimming and J lost 1 base; unmatched junction nucleotides: 15. Germline CDR1 is DFQATT and CDR2 is SNEGSKA (reference sequence). The CDR3 loop spans 16 amino acids. CDR3 DNA: TGCAGTGCCTCGTCACCGGGACAGCTGGATTCCTACGAGCAGTACTTC. This sequence encodes CSASSPGQLDSYEQYF.

This rearrangement joins TRBV12-3 or TRBV12-4 to TRBJ2-1; either TRBD1 or TRBD2 may supply D (5 bases each). The ends were cut back, 7 bases at V and 4 bases at J, with 17 bases in the middle. The CDR3 is 15 amino acids. The CDR3 DNA follows: TGTGCCAGCAACCCGGGGAGACAGCCGTACAATGAGCAGTTCTTC. Its protein is CASNPGRQPYNEQFF.

The rearrangement joins TRBV20-1 to TRBJ2-5; D is uncertain. CDR1 and CDR2 from the germline V gene are DFQATT and SNEGSKA (reference sequence). CDR3 size: 12 residues. The CDR3 protein is CSAPWVGETQYF. CDR3 in DNA: TGCAGCGCCCCTTGGGTGGGGGAGACCCAGTACTTC.

Ten or more counts support this clonotype. The rearrangement joins TRBV6-2 or TRBV6-3 to TRBJ1-1, with 8 nucleotides matching TRBD1. CDR1 and CDR2 from the germline V gene are MNHEY and SVGEGT. The trim removed 7 bases at V and 4 bases at J, leaving 8 bases unmatched. The CDR3 is 14 residues long. The CDR3, as DNA: TGTGCCAGCACCATGACAGGGGTCGGCACTGAAGCTTTCTTT. Its protein product is CASTMTGVGTEAFF.

This clonotype was counted many times. V gene TRBV2 combines with J gene TRBJ2-7, with D possibly called TRBD1 or TRBD2 (5 bases each). V lost 7 bases, J lost 4 bases, and 32 bases lay in between. CDR3 length equals 19 residues. Germline V lookup: CDR1 SNHLY, CDR2 FYNNEI. Written as DNA, the CDR3 is TGTGCCAGCATCGAAGGACCGCCTCGGCGGTTATTGAGGGGATACGAGCAGTACTTC. It codes for CASIEGPPRRLLRGYEQYF.

This clonotype was observed a handful of times. The CDR3 reads CSAQPPGQGYNEQFF. The DNA of the CDR3 is TGCAGCGCTCAACCCCCAGGCCAGGGGTACAATGAGCAGTTCTTC. The V call is TRBV29-1, the J call TRBJ2-1; tentative D call: TRBD1 (6 bases). The germline V gene encodes CDR1 SQVTM and CDR2 ANQGSEA. The CDR3 contains 15 residues. V was trimmed by 7 bases and J by 4 bases, leaving 20 bases between them.

CDR3 coding DNA: TGTGCCAGCATTCTAACAGGGGGCTTAGCATTTGATGGCTACACCTTC. As protein: CASILTGGLAFDGYTF. This chain joins TRBV28 and TRBJ1-2; 9 bases align to TRBD1. The J segment lost 6 bases and the V segment lost 7 bases, leaving 15 bases of the junction unmatched. Per the germline V gene, CDR1 is MDHEN and CDR2 is SYDVKM. There are 16 residues in the CDR3.

The CDR3 region has the DNA TGTGCCAGCTCACCCCCAGGGCCCCAAGAGACCCAGTACTTC. It is translated as CASSPPGPQETQYF. The chain carries TRBV18 and TRBJ2-5; perhaps TRBD1 as D (5 bases). V lost 3 bases and J 1 base, leaving 9 bases between the germline ends. The CDR3 loop spans 14 amino acids. From germline, CDR1 is KGHSH and CDR2 LQKENI.

This clonotype was seen ten or more times. The J gene is TRBJ2-1, the V gene TRBV4-3, with 9 bases identical to TRBD2. Per germline, CDR1 LGHNA and CDR2 YSLEER. The CDR3 covers 14 residues. V was pared by 8 bases and J by 6 bases, with 8 bases of the junction left unmatched. The CDR3 DNA is TGCGCCAGCGCCAGGGGGACTAGCCGCAATGAGCAGTTCTTC. The encoded protein is CASARGTSRNEQFF.

There are a few counts of this clonotype. The chain couples TRBV20-1 to TRBJ2-7; 10 bases map to TRBD2. V lost 5 bases and J lost 2; bases outside the gene matches: 9. CDR1 is DFQATT, CDR2 SNEGSKA, per germline (reference sequence). This CDR3 has 15 residues. The CDR3 DNA reads as TGCAGTGCTCTGTCCGGGACTAGCGAAGCCTACGAGCAGTACTTC. Protein: CSALSGTSEAYEQYF.

CDR3 sequence reads: CASSTRQGAEETQYF. The CDR3 DNA reads TGTGCCAGCAGCACCCGACAGGGGGCGGAAGAGACCCAGTACTTC. The J gene is TRBJ2-5, the V gene TRBV7-9, with 10 bases aligning to TRBD1. Germline CDR1 reads SEHNR; CDR2 reads FQNEAQ (reference sequence). The CDR3 has 15 amino acids. V lost 5 bases, J lost 3 bases, and 6 bases stayed unmatched.

This clonotype occurred a few times. The chain combines TRBV24-1 with TRBJ2-5; 10 bases are shared with TRBD2. Trimming removed 3 bases from V and 4 bases from J; junction bases left unmatched: 7. CDR3 length: 16 amino acids. The V gene's germline CDR1 is KGHDR and CDR2 SFDVKD. The CDR3: CATSDIRGLAPETQYF. CDR3 coding DNA: TGTGCCACCAGTGATATTCGGGGACTAGCGCCAGAGACCCAGTACTTC.

This clonotype has a handful of counts. The genes are TRBV29-1 and TRBJ1-5; TRBD1 might be the D (5 bases). Trimming removed 1 base from V and 7 bases from J, with 14 bases in between. Germline V gene sequence: CDR1 SQVTM, CDR2 ANQGSEA. This CDR3 is 14 amino acids long. The CDR3: CSVEVGQGGQPQHF. DNA for the CDR3: TGCAGCGTTGAAGTCGGGCAGGGAGGGCAGCCCCAGCATTTT.

This clonotype showed up many times. The J gene is TRBJ2-1, the V gene TRBV10-3; tentatively, D is TRBD2 (6 bases). CDR3 length equals 16 residues. Germline assignment: CDR1 ENHRY and CDR2 SYGVKD. Deletions cut 3 bases from V and 3 bases from J, with 15 bases between. The CDR3 loop reads CAISDQSGPNYNEQFF. As DNA, the CDR3 is TGTGCCATCAGTGACCAGAGCGGGCCGAACTACAATGAGCAGTTCTTC.

This clonotype occurred many times. This rearrangement joins TRBV9 to TRBJ2-5; D not resolved. V lost 2 bases, J lost 5 bases, and 19 bases lay in between. CDR3 length equals 16 residues. CDR1 is SGDLS and CDR2 is YYNGEE in the germline V gene. CDR3 sequence (DNA): TGTGCCAGCAGCGTGTACTCCCGAGAGGCCGGGGAGACCCAGTACTTC. Encoded protein: CASSVYSREAGETQYF.

Regarding this clonotype: Being one base from a much bigger clone, this may be a read error. The chain links TRBV4-3 to TRBJ2-7; 7 bases agree with TRBD1. The V and J ends lost 3 bases and 4 bases, in that order; junction bases with no gene match: 9. Looked up from germline, CDR1 is LGHNA and CDR2 is YSLEER. The CDR3 is 15 residues long. This CDR3 is CASSHEYRGNYEQYF. For the CDR3, the DNA is TGCGCCAGCAGCCATGAATACAGGGGAAATTACGAGCAGTACTTC.

This clonotype was seen more than once but under ten times. The V and J genes are TRBV29-1 and TRBJ2-1, with D possibly TRBD2 on 6 matching bases. Trimming took off 0 bases at V and 9 bases at J, with 15 bases between the two ends. Germline CDR1 and CDR2: SQVTM and ANQGSEA. The CDR3 has 14 amino acids. The CDR3 sequence: CSVEDPLANPEQFF. In nucleotides, the CDR3 is TGCAGCGTTGAAGATCCTCTAGCGAACCCTGAGCAGTTCTTC.

This clonotype was observed at least ten times. The genes are TRBV11-2 and TRBJ2-3; 13 bases are shared with TRBD2. V trimming: 4 bases; J trimming: 0 bases; junction bases outside the gene matches: 7. Germline V gene lookup returns CDR1 SGHAT and CDR2 FQNNGV. The CDR3 covers 18 residues. The CDR3 DNA follows: TGTGCCAGCAGCTCCCTGGGACTAGCGGGACTTAGCACAGATACGCAGTATTTT. The encoded protein is CASSSLGLAGLSTDTQYF.

The sample holds a few counts of this clonotype. V usage is TRBV12-3 or TRBV12-4 and J usage is TRBJ2-7; D is perhaps TRBD1 (5 bases). The CDR3 covers 17 residues. Trimming removed 2 bases at V and 4 bases at J, with 21 bases between. CDR3 bases: TGTGCCAGCAGTTTAACCGACGTGACGGCCCAGGGTTACGAGCAGTACTTC. Encoded protein: CASSLTDVTAQGYEQYF.

Turning to this clonotype: One end of the junction is discordant with germline, which a read error may explain. V usage is TRBV6-5 and J usage is TRBJ2-3; TRBD1 or TRBD2 may be the D gene (5 bases each). This CDR3 region has 16 residues. Germline V gene sequence: CDR1 MNHEY, CDR2 SVGAGI. The chain's CDR3 is CASSDSGTLGADTQYF. CDR3 DNA sequence: TGTGCCAGCAGTGACTCCGGGACGTTGGGGGCAGATACGCAGTATTTT.

This clonotype appeared many times. V and J are TRBV4-2 and TRBJ2-5; D is tentatively TRBD1 or TRBD2 (5 bases each). The germline gives CDR1 LGHNA, CDR2 YNFKEQ. This CDR3 comprises 17 residues. V lost 0 bases, J lost 5 bases, and 19 bases lay in between. The CDR3 loop is CASSQDVSQGPRETQYF. In nucleotides, the CDR3 is TGTGCCAGCAGCCAAGATGTCTCCCAGGGACCCAGGGAGACCCAGTACTTC.

This clonotype was detected only a few times. This chain links TRBV28 with TRBJ2-1; 8 bases match TRBD2. V was clipped by 5 bases and J by 4 bases; unmatched bases: 7. The V gene's germline CDR1 is MDHEN and CDR2 SYDVKM. The length of the CDR3 is 15 residues. In DNA form, the CDR3 reads TGTGCCAGCAGTCCTGGGACTAGGAGGTACAATGAGCAGTTCTTC. It encodes CASSPGTRRYNEQFF.

As regards this clonotype: Since a much larger clone is just one base distant, this may be a read error. The rearrangement links TRBV10-3 to TRBJ2-2; weak D call: TRBD1 (6 bases). CDR3 length equals 16 residues. Between the trimmed V and J ends, which lost 4 bases and 4 bases, there was a span of 16 bases. Germline CDR1 ENHRY, CDR2 SYGVKD. Written as DNA, the CDR3 is TGTGCCATCAGTGCGTTTACAGGGATCGGCACCGGGGAGCTGTTTTTT. This encodes CAISAFTGIGTGELFF.

This clonotype was found a few times. This chain uses TRBV12-3 or TRBV12-4 with TRBJ1-3; D is unclear. Trimming cost V 3 bases and J 0 bases, with 6 bases left between them. This CDR3 region has 14 residues. CDR3: CASSFVSSGNTIYF. In DNA, the CDR3 is TGTGCCAGCAGTTTCGTCAGCTCTGGAAACACCATATATTTT.